This T cell receptor beta chain appears in the sequencing data of a study of T cell repertoires in cytomegalovirus infection. As for the study in general: In public TCR beta signatures, there were indications of both CMV infection and matching HLA type.

In this sample, this clonotype turned up a few times. Its antigen remains unknown. Germline lookup yields CDR1 SGHRS and CDR2 YFSETQ. The CDR3 runs 15 residues. V shed 6 bases and J 2 bases; nucleotides not matched to a gene: 7. Findings of the study overall: Ex vivo responses were dominated by HLA-C-restricted CMV-specific TCR beta clonotypes. People with CMV and the relevant HLA were identified by cumulative public TCR beta family frequency.

TCRdb recomputed calls from the reads with MiXCR, one row per CDR3 protein. The sample gives just under 500,000 distinct CDR3 sequences, roughly a third of which show up once; roughly 16% is in the top ten. The V call is TRBV5-1, the J call TRBJ2-2, with 7 bases identical to TRBD1. The source material was cultured PBMCs, sampled from culture after CMV antigen stimulation. This receptor was obtained from a human donor in good health (CMV status not recorded). Some clones in this sample may be carry-over from other donors' samples. CDR3 in DNA: TGCGCCAGCACCCCTCCAGGGGGTAACACCGGGGAGCTGTTTTTT. Translating gives CASTPPGGNTGELFF.